Shown below are 11 T cell receptor beta chains from a single sample sequenced in a study of T-cell reconstitution after alpha-beta-depleted transplantation in children. The authors prepared the TCRbeta library with unique molecular identifiers. TCRdb re-called the PCR reads through MiXCR, storing one row per CDR3 protein. The sample yields hundreds of thousands of distinct CDR3 sequences, 10% to 15% seen once. Specimen: PBMCs, mostly from graft donor cells, collected 360 days after TCRalphabeta/CD19-depleted stem cell transplant. The receptors shown here come from a male patient younger than 18 who had a stem cell transplant for acute myeloid leukemia, so the T cells may come from the graft donor.

This clonotype was detected ten times or more. The chain is built from TRBV29-1 and TRBJ2-7; 10 bases map to TRBD2. CDR1 SQVTM and CDR2 ANQGSEA come from the germline V gene. The CDR3 is made up of 13 amino acids. The V segment lost 2 bases and the J segment 6 bases; nucleotides outside the gene matches: 4. CDR3: CSVEFRLAGEQYF. The CDR3 DNA follows: TGCAGCGTTGAATTCCGACTAGCGGGCGAGCAGTACTTC.

This clonotype has more than one count but fewer than ten. This chain links TRBV12-3 or TRBV12-4 with TRBJ2-1; D is unresolved. V lost 3 bases and J 7 bases, leaving 10 bases between the germline ends. The CDR3 spans 13 residues. The CDR3 DNA reads TGTGCCAGCAGTTTCGTGAGATGGAATGAGCAGTTCTTC. Translated: CASSFVRWNEQFF.

The chain employs TRBV19 and TRBJ2-5; 10 bases match TRBD1. The CDR3 is 17 residues long. J gave up 2 bases and V 3 bases, and 9 bases lay outside the gene matches. Germline CDR1 and CDR2: LNHDA and SQIVND (reference sequence). The CDR3 sequence is CASSIEARGQGQETQYF. DNA for the CDR3: TGTGCCAGTAGTATTGAAGCCCGGGGACAGGGGCAAGAGACCCAGTACTTC.

This clonotype was seen a few times. The chain joins TRBV4-3 to TRBJ2-3; 13 positions match TRBD2. The CDR3 spans 18 residues. Germline trimming cut 1 base from V and 2 bases from J; bases unmatched to any gene: 6. Looked up from germline, CDR1 is LGHNA and CDR2 is YSLEER. CDR3 coding DNA: TGCGCCAGCAGCCAAGCCTCCGGGACTAGCGGGATCACAGATACGCAGTATTTT. Translation: CASSQASGTSGITDTQYF.

This chain joins TRBV24-1 and TRBJ1-5; TRBD1 might be the D (5 bases). The CDR3 is made up of 16 amino acids. CDR1 is KGHDR, CDR2 SFDVKD, per germline. Trimming took 3 bases from V and 5 from J, leaving 16 bases between them. The CDR3 is CATSDPGALGDQPQHF. The CDR3 DNA reads TGTGCCACCAGTGATCCCGGGGCCCTCGGGGATCAGCCCCAGCATTTT.

The gene calls are TRBV29-1 and TRBJ2-3; D is unclear. In germline, CDR1 is SQVTM, CDR2 ANQGSEA. V dropped 0 bases and J dropped 2 bases, with 9 bases sitting between them. The CDR3 extends over 14 amino acids. The CDR3 loop is CSVEDPWDTDTQYF. The CDR3 DNA is TGCAGCGTTGAAGACCCCTGGGACACAGATACGCAGTATTTT.

This clonotype has a handful of counts. The V and J genes are TRBV12-3 or TRBV12-4 and TRBJ2-4; TRBD1 aligns across 7 bases. The V segment lost 2 bases and the J segment 0 bases; nucleotides outside the gene matches: 13. The CDR3 totals 19 residues. The CDR3 is CASSLYHRDSSLAKNIQYF. CDR3 sequence (DNA): TGTGCCAGCAGTTTATACCACCGGGACAGTAGTCTAGCCAAAAACATTCAGTACTTC.

V usage is TRBV2 and J usage is TRBJ2-7, with 10 positions matching TRBD2. The germline V gene encodes CDR1 SNHLY and CDR2 FYNNEI. CDR3 length equals 15 residues. The V gene end was trimmed by 3 bases and the J gene end by 5 bases; junction bases not matched to a gene: 7. The CDR3 sequence: CASSDGLAGVDEQYF. The CDR3 nucleotides are TGTGCCAGCAGTGACGGGCTAGCGGGGGTAGACGAGCAGTACTTC. The full variable domain, its missing parts supplied by reference TRBV2 and TRBJ2-7, is EPEVTQTPSHQVTQMGQEVILRCVPISNHLYFYWYRQILGQKVEFLVSFYNNEISEKSEIFDDQFSVERPDGSNFTLKIRSTKLEDSAMYFCASSDGLAGVDEQYFGPGTRLTVT.

This chain links TRBV10-3 with TRBJ2-2; 9 nucleotides line up with TRBD2. The CDR3 covers 17 residues. Germline V CDR1 and CDR2: ENHRY, SYGVKD. The V and J ends lost 0 bases and 1 base, in that order; junction bases with no gene match: 3. CDR3 DNA sequence: TGTGCCATCAGTGAGTCGAAACTAGCGGGGAACACCGGGGAGCTGTTTTTT. Protein product: CAISESKLAGNTGELFF.

The DNA of the CDR3 is TGTGCCTGGAGTGTACTCGGCGGAGAGACCCAGTACTTC. Translated: CAWSVLGGETQYF. The chain has TRBV30 and TRBJ2-5; no reliable D call. Germline CDR1 reads GTSNPN; CDR2 reads SVGIG (reference sequence). The CDR3 has 13 residues. With 0 bases removed from V and 4 bases from J, the gap between germline ends came to 9 bases.

This clonotype turned up a few times. This chain links TRBV2 with TRBJ2-7; the D is unclear. The CDR3 loop spans 13 amino acids. Per germline, CDR1 SNHLY and CDR2 FYNNEI. V lost 3 bases, J lost 3 bases, and 9 bases lay in between. The CDR3 DNA follows: TGTGCCAGCAGTGAGAACTATATCTACGAGCAGTACTTC. It is translated as CASSENYIYEQYF.